This T cell receptor beta chain emerged from a study of OX40 agonist ivuxolimab in advanced cancers. On the study more broadly: Patients took ivuxolimab, an agonistic anti-OX40 (CD134) antibody.

The trim removed 6 bases at V and 6 bases at J, leaving 6 bases unmatched. The length of the CDR3 is 15 residues. Germline assignment: CDR1 ENHRY and CDR2 SYGVKD. Clones were sequenced by immunoSEQ multiplex PCR, and TCRdb holds only the in-frame ones, with some missing. There are fewer than 85,000 clones in the sample; 85% to 95% occur only once, and around 10% lies in the top ten. This TCR derives from an adult with an advanced solid tumor such as melanoma, head and neck, liver or kidney cancer. V and J are TRBV10-3 and TRBJ2-2, with 11 bases lining up with TRBD1. Sample: CD4+ or CD8+ T cells sorted from blood, taken in a trial of the OX40 agonist ivuxolimab. CDR3 residues: CAIRLPGQGAGELFF. The DNA for the CDR3 is TGTGCCATCAGACTCCCGGGACAGGGGGCCGGGGAGCTGTTTTTT.